Listed below are T cell receptor beta chains from one sample, sequenced in a study of identical twins. TCRdb reprocessed the 5' RACE reads with MiXCR, giving one entry per CDR3 protein. The table includes 1.5 million or so distinct CDR3 sequences, more than 30% detected once. Sequencing was done on a sample of cord blood. Receptors originate from a newborn girl in good health. The CDR3 runs from the conserved cysteine through the conserved F or W. Fields, in order: CDR3 length, V gene, J gene, CDR3 protein.

14	TRBV2	TRBJ2-5	CASMRTGWQETQYF
15	TRBV20-1	NA	CSARSADLGNETQYF
15	TRBV18	TRBJ2-6	CASSPLDSGANVLTF
15	TRBV5-1	TRBJ1-2	CASSLGRTGVYGYTF
15	TRBV11-2	TRBJ2-1	CASSPTSGGGNEQFF
15	TRBV20-1	TRBJ2-1	CSARPGPRGYNEQFF
17	TRBV5-6	TRBJ1-2	CASSALEEDREDYGYTF
18	TRBV5-1	TRBJ2-3	CASSLAASGDPLTDTQYF
14	TRBV10-3	TRBJ1-6	CAISAGQSNSPLHF
17	TRBV27	TRBJ1-4	CASSLSVPSGVREKLFF
15	TRBV11-2	TRBJ2-1	CASSRGGVSYNEQFF
17	TRBV7-2	TRBJ2-1	CASSLGGTSGRANEQFF
21	TRBV10-3	TRBJ2-1	CAISRTAGTSGRSGSYNEQFF
16	TRBV7-2	TRBJ2-1	CASSLGVKTIGNEQFF
13	TRBV20-1	TRBJ2-7	CSAGTSGTYEQYF
17	TRBV12-3/TRBV12-4	TRBJ1-1	CASIDLGDRGMNTEAFF
14	TRBV24-1	TRBJ1-4	CATMDGQANEKLFF
16	TRBV9	TRBJ2-3	CASSVAGLPTTDTQYF
17	TRBV6-4	TRBJ2-1	CASSDSYGGAAPNEQFF
14	TRBV10-3	TRBJ2-3	CASGQGAFPDTQYF
14	TRBV5-1	TRBJ2-3	CASSSQIATDTQYF
17	TRBV5-1	TRBJ2-3	CASSLGDYFPSTDTQYF
16	TRBV5-4	TRBJ2-1	CASSLGLVGVRNEQFF
11	TRBV28	TRBJ2-7	CASSPSDEQYF
15	TRBV12-3/TRBV12-4	TRBJ2-7	CASSRHLGSSYEQYF
13	TRBV6-1	TRBJ1-1	CASSVFDRFEAFF
17	TRBV29-1	TRBJ2-4	CSVEWGSGRTAKNIQYF
15	TRBV20-1	TRBJ2-7	CSARNPGTSHYEQYF
16	TRBV6-1	TRBJ1-2	CASPPGQGWLENGYTF
11	TRBV28	TRBJ1-5	CASSSLRAQHF
16	TRBV25-1	TRBJ2-3	CASSRLLARETDTQYF
15	TRBV9	TRBJ2-5	CASSVVGRGQETQYF
15	TRBV3-1	TRBJ2-1	CASSQDGDSYNEQFF
17	TRBV11-2	NA	CASSFYPGQGVRETQYF
15	TRBV27	TRBJ1-1	CASSLTPTGNTEAFF
14	TRBV6-1	TRBJ2-3	CASSEAKGTDTQYF
13	TRBV15	TRBJ2-3	CATSSGGIDTQYF
17	TRBV5-1	NA	CASSLVWGLAGYNEQYF
17	TRBV14	TRBJ2-4	CASSQDRLGGAKNIQYF
15	TRBV7-9	TRBJ1-2	CASSWRTEANYGYTF
11	TRBV12-3/TRBV12-4	TRBJ2-3	CASSLAATQYF
12	TRBV2	TRBJ2-1	CASSEALHEQFF
18	TRBV3-1	TRBJ2-5	CASSHGASGAVTHNEQYF
15	TRBV6-8	TRBJ2-1	CASSFIGRGRNEQFF
12	TRBV20-1	TRBJ2-7	CSASRSSYGQYF
15	TRBV7-9	TRBJ2-3	CASSFGLGETDTQYF
15	TRBV5-1	NA	CASSLGTGFTYEQYF
17	TRBV28	NA	CASSPGVRGGLYNEQYF